A selection of T cell receptor beta chains follows, all from one sample in a study of blood T cell repertoires in COVID-19. Measured with immunoSEQ multiplex PCR; TCRdb has only the in-frame clones, and not every one. Among about 150,000 clones listed, approximately 79% were seen once. The sequenced sample consisted of PBMCs or T cells enriched from blood (not recorded which). These receptor sequences come from a man aged 45-65 years who had recovered from COVID-19. Both conserved end residues are part of each CDR3.

j_gene	len	v_gene	CDR3aa
TRBJ2-2	13	TRBV12-3/TRBV12-4	CASSFRITGELFF
TRBJ2-1	14	TRBV11-2	CASSLVLAHSEQFF
TRBJ2-7	15	TRBV21-1	CASSKRLASSYEQYF
TRBJ1-4	14	TRBV7-8	CASSPREGDEKLFF
TRBJ1-2	14	TRBV7-2	CASSSGQGSSGYTF
TRBJ2-3	14	TRBV11-3	CASSSGGYTDTQYF
TRBJ1-5	14	TRBV11-2	CASSLDGRDQPQHF
TRBJ1-1	16	TRBV4-1	CASSQGGRGVGTEAFF
TRBJ2-1	17	TRBV30	CAWSVPGQVFSYNEQFF
TRBJ2-3	15	TRBV7-2	CASSFNGLRTDTQYF
TRBJ1-2	13	TRBV5-1	CASSQGDMRGYTF
TRBJ1-2	11	TRBV20-1	CSADRGEGYTF
TRBJ2-6	14	TRBV19	CASSRFSGANVLTF
TRBJ2-3	20	TRBV24-1	CATSDYGGWPRTKITDTQYF
TRBJ2-1	13	TRBV6-5	CASRTSGLDEQFF
TRBJ1-1	12	TRBV25-1	CASSELATEAFF
TRBJ2-7	13	TRBV7-2	CASSLGVSGEQYF
TRBJ1-3	16	TRBV4-1	CASSQVASDSGNTIYF